This T cell receptor beta chain was sequenced in a study of T cells after yellow fever vaccination. General observations from the study: A faster peak, day 5 versus 15, was reached by the weaker secondary response.

Via MiXCR, TCRdb re-called the 5' RACE reads, giving one row per CDR3 protein. The sample carries some 250,000 distinct CDR3 sequences, over 3% recorded once. This clonotype was observed at least ten times. Antigen unknown. This clonotype originated in a young man who received the YFV17D yellow fever vaccine. The sample was PBMCs, taken 15 days after the yellow fever booster vaccination.

The CDR3 DNA reads TGCAGTGCTAGAGATCCTGGGCAGGGGACTGGAAACACCATATATTTT. Translated, it gives CSARDPGQGTGNTIYF. The chain couples TRBV20-1 to TRBJ1-3; weak D call: TRBD1 (6 bases). CDR1 and CDR2 (germline): DFQATT, SNEGSKA (reference sequence). The CDR3 is 16 amino acids. The ends were cut back, 0 bases at V and 2 bases at J, with 14 bases in the middle.